The table lists the clone carrying this T cell receptor beta chain with a count of one. CDR3 size: 15 residues. The junction had 7 bases not matched to a gene; V was cut back by 6 bases and J by 1 base. Germline-derived CDR1 and CDR2 are MDHEN and SYDVKM. Noted time point: pretreatment peripheral blood. The data were taken from a study of PD-L1 blockade in urothelial cancer. Overall study context: It was at some point between 2013 and 2015 that patients started atezolizumab at 1,200 mg intravenously every 3 weeks.

Sequenced by immunoSEQ multiplex PCR; TCRdb stores in-frame clones only, minus some. The table has tens of thousands of clones, 80% to 85% seen once. Material: PBMCs, obtained around atezolizumab (anti-PD-L1) treatment. J is TRBJ2-3 and V is TRBV28, with TRBD2 identical over 7 bases. The source is a man in his sixties with urothelial cancer. CDR3 DNA: TGTGCCAGCAGCTCTGCGGCGGGAGGCACAGATACGCAGTATTTT. Its translation: CASSSAAGGTDTQYF.